The 8 T cell receptor beta chains below all came from one sample that was sequenced in a study of CD8 T cells in ankylosing spondylitis. MiXCR, applied by TCRdb to the 5' RACE reads, yields one record per CDR3 protein. Found here are around 120,000 distinct CDR3 sequences, about 25% of them singletons; the top ten hold 12%. What was sequenced was synovial fluid, either unsorted or a sorted T cell fraction (not recorded which). Receptor source: a male donor with ankylosing spondylitis.

The genes are TRBV20-1 and TRBJ1-6; D remains ambiguous. V was pared by 2 bases and J by 7 bases, with 9 bases between. The CDR3 length is 13 residues. The germline gives CDR1 DFQATT, CDR2 SNEGSKA (reference sequence). CDR3 in amino acids: CSARQAGNSPLHF. CDR3 nucleotides: TGCAGTGCTAGACAGGCGGGCAATTCACCCCTCCACTTT.

The chain has TRBV3-1 and TRBJ2-6; D perhaps matches TRBD1 (6 bases). Per germline, CDR1 LGHDT and CDR2 YNNKEL (reference sequence). This CDR3 contains 16 residues. V lost 3 bases and J lost 2, with 11 bases in between. The CDR3 DNA reads as TGTGCCAGCAGCCAGGCCAGGGGTGCTGGGGCCAACGTCCTGACTTTC. It translates to CASSQARGAGANVLTF.

The rearrangement uses TRBV2 and TRBJ2-1; tentative D call: TRBD2 (5 bases). V lost 6 bases, J lost 8 bases, and 11 bases lay in between. CDR3 length: 12 residues. The germline gives CDR1 SNHLY, CDR2 FYNNEI. The CDR3, as DNA: TGTGCCAGCAGGCTGATTAGCGATGAGCAGTTCTTC. Protein: CASRLISDEQFF.

This clonotype turned up a few times. J is TRBJ2-2 and V is TRBV7-9, with 9 positions matching TRBD1. This CDR3 is 16 amino acids long. The germline gives CDR1 SEHNR, CDR2 FQNEAQ (reference sequence). The V and J ends lost 3 bases and 4 bases, in that order; junction bases with no gene match: 6. In nucleotides, the CDR3 is TGTGCCAGCAGCTTGGGGACAGGGACCGGCACCGGGGAGCTGTTTTTT. Translated, it gives CASSLGTGTGTGELFF.

The rearrangement joins TRBV6-1 to TRBJ2-1; TRBD2 agrees at 14 bases. The CDR3 loop spans 16 amino acids. The germline V gene has CDR1 MNHNS and CDR2 SASEGT. Trimming at V came to 6 bases and at J to 3 bases, leaving 4 bases not matched to a gene. CDR3 protein: CASRGTSGRNYNEQFF. The DNA for the CDR3 is TGTGCCAGCAGGGGGACTAGCGGGAGAAACTACAATGAGCAGTTCTTC.

This clonotype occurred a few times. This could be a read error, since a much larger clone is one nucleotide away. This CDR3 is CASSQDVSGGTDTQYF. CDR3 coding DNA: TGTGCCAGCAGCCAAGATGTTAGCGGGGGCACAGATACGCAGTATTTT. The chain couples TRBV4-2 to TRBJ2-3; 8 positions agree with TRBD2. In germline, CDR1 is LGHNA, CDR2 YNFKEQ. This CDR3 is 16 amino acids long. The V segment lost 0 bases and the J segment 1 base; nucleotides outside the gene matches: 3.

The chain joins TRBV12-3 or TRBV12-4 to TRBJ2-3; perhaps TRBD2 as D (6 bases). Deletions cut 6 bases from V and 0 bases from J, with 13 bases between. The CDR3 length is 15 residues. CDR3 nucleotides: TGTGCCAGCAGGGTAACTAGCCAAAGCACAGATACGCAGTATTTT. Its translation: CASRVTSQSTDTQYF.

The genes are TRBV7-9 and TRBJ1-2, with a weak D call TRBD1 (5 bases). Germline CDR1 is SEHNR and CDR2 is FQNEAQ (reference sequence). The length of the CDR3 is 14 residues. Trimming removed 1 base from V and 5 bases from J, with 11 bases in between. The CDR3 nucleotides read TGTGCCAGCAGCTTAGGGGGCAAGATATATGGCTACACCTTC. Translation gives CASSLGGKIYGYTF.